The 11 T cell receptor beta chains given below trace back to one sample, sequenced in a study of identical twins (dated by TCRdb to about 2016). Receptors were amplified or captured by 5' RACE. Sequencing took place on an Illumina HiSeq 2000. The public sequencing data were trimmed at Q25 with fastp and processed into clonotypes with MiXCR by TCRdb, which kept only in-frame beta chains. Rows with a matching CDR3 protein are joined into one entry that keeps the most common DNA and genes. Counted in this sample were about 730,000 distinct CDR3 sequences; 20% to 25% of them appeared once. Of the sample, about 4.3% is held by the ten largest clones. The same sample was also used in a study of T cells expressing NK-cell markers.

Specimen: PBMCs. The receptor source for this set is a woman under 30 in good health.

The chain uses TRBV12-3 or TRBV12-4 and TRBJ2-1; D is unclear. V was clipped by 0 bases and J by 6 bases, with 6 bases between them. The CDR3 is made up of 13 amino acids. The chain's CDR3 is CASSLALTNEQFF. For the CDR3, the DNA is TGTGCCAGCAGTTTAGCGCTAACCAATGAGCAGTTCTTC.

As regards this clonotype: One junction end does not reproduce the germline sequence, and a read error may be involved. This chain uses TRBV20-1 with TRBJ2-1; D uncertain. CDR3 size: 15 residues. Looked up from germline, CDR1 is DFQATT and CDR2 is SNEGSKA (reference sequence). CDR3 nucleotides: TGCAGTGCGAGAGGCTCCTTTAGCTCCTACAATGAGCAGTTCTTC. Translated: CSARGSFSSYNEQFF.

This clonotype occurred a few times. The chain uses TRBV12-3 or TRBV12-4 and TRBJ2-7; TRBD2 is a possible D gene (6 bases). Trimming stripped 3 bases from V and 5 bases from J, with 17 bases between. The CDR3 runs to 15 residues. The CDR3 nucleotides read TGTGCCAGCAGTTTGTTCGGCGGGGATTCCCACGAGCAGTACTTC. It translates to CASSLFGGDSHEQYF.

This rearrangement joins TRBV24-1 to TRBJ2-1; D uncertain. The CDR3 consists of 11 residues. Trimming pared 9 bases from V and 10 bases from J, leaving 12 bases between. CDR1 KGHDR and CDR2 SFDVKD come from the germline V gene. The CDR3 sequence: CATGKEGEQFF. DNA of the CDR3: TGTGCCACCGGGAAGGAAGGGGAGCAGTTCTTC.

The chain has TRBV6-5 and TRBJ1-2; possible D gene TRBD1, 6 bases. The length of the CDR3 is 17 residues. V was shortened by 2 bases and J by 3 bases, with 19 bases between the two germline ends. In germline, CDR1 is MNHEY, CDR2 SVGAGI. The CDR3 sequence: CASSYDLQGTRDYGYTF. DNA of the CDR3: TGTGCCAGCAGTTACGACCTACAGGGAACCAGAGACTATGGCTACACCTTC.

This clonotype was recorded many times. The chain uses TRBV20-1 and TRBJ2-5; D is unresolved. The CDR3 spans 12 residues. The V end lost 6 bases, the J end lost 4 bases, and 12 bases lay between the germline ends. Germline assignment: CDR1 DFQATT and CDR2 SNEGSKA (reference sequence). CDR3 coding DNA: TGCAGTGCCAGGAGCACCGCAGAGACCCAGTACTTC. This codes for CSARSTAETQYF.

For the CDR3, the DNA is TGCGCCAGCAGCAAGGGAAAAGAGTATTACAATGAGCAGTTCTTC. Protein product: CASSKGKEYYNEQFF. This chain links TRBV10-1 with TRBJ2-1; no firm D call. Per the germline V gene, CDR1 is WNHNN and CDR2 is SYGVQD (reference sequence). Trimming took off 6 bases at V and 4 bases at J, with 16 bases between the two ends. This CDR3 has 15 amino acids.

This clonotype was recorded many times. The CDR3 sequence is CASSQGLPSYNEQFF. CDR3 DNA: TGCGCCAGCAGCCAAGGACTGCCCTCCTACAATGAGCAGTTCTTC. V and J are TRBV4-3 and TRBJ2-1; D unclear. There are 15 residues in the CDR3. The V gene lost 1 base and the J gene lost 0 bases, with 7 bases spanning the gap. Germline-derived CDR1 and CDR2 are LGHNA and YSLEER.

The chain has TRBV5-4 and TRBJ2-3; D is ambiguous. CDR3 length equals 12 residues. Trimming cost V 4 bases and J 6 bases, with 9 bases left between them. Germline V gene lookup returns CDR1 SGHNT and CDR2 YYREEE (reference sequence). For the CDR3, the DNA is TGTGCCAGCAGCGCCCGTGAGGATACGCAGTATTTT. Its protein product is CASSAREDTQYF. Supplemented by reference TRBV5-4 and TRBJ2-3, the full variable domain reads ETGVTQSPTHLIKTRGQQVTLRCSSQSGHNTVSWYQQALGQGPQFIFQYYREEENGRGNFPPRFSGLQFPNYSSELNVNALELDDSALYLCASSAREDTQYFGPGTRLTVL.

This chain joins TRBV20-1 and TRBJ2-2, with D tentatively TRBD1 (6 bases). From germline, CDR1 is DFQATT and CDR2 SNEGSKA (reference sequence). CDR3 length: 15 residues. Trimming left V 2 bases short and J 1 base short, with 11 bases between. The CDR3 DNA sequence: TGCAGTGCTAGAACAGGGTTGGTGAACACCGGGGAGCTGTTTTTT. As protein: CSARTGLVNTGELFF.

The chain uses TRBV5-1 and TRBJ2-2, with D perhaps TRBD2 (6 bases). The germline V gene has CDR1 SGHRS and CDR2 YFSETQ. This CDR3 spans 15 amino acids. With 5 bases removed from V and 4 bases from J, the gap between germline ends came to 15 bases. CDR3 loop: CASSPWGDGTGELFF. The CDR3 nucleotides are TGCGCCAGCAGTCCTTGGGGGGACGGCACCGGGGAGCTGTTTTTT. The full variable domain, completed using reference TRBV5-1 and TRBJ2-2, is KAGVTQTPRYLIKTRGQQVTLSCSPISGHRSVSWYQQTPGQGLQFLFEYFSETQRNKGNFPGRFSGRQFSNSRSEMNVSTLELGDSALYLCASSPWGDGTGELFFGEGSRLTVL.